The TCR beta chain described here comes from a study of blood T cell repertoires in COVID-19. Across the whole study: COVID-19 samples from acute and convalescent phases originated in the United States, Italy and Spain. T cells, B-cell-depleted T cells, or PBMCs supplied cDNA or gDNA.

There are 16 residues in the CDR3. Germline values: CDR1 MNHNS, CDR2 SASEGT. Trimming removed 4 bases at V and 0 bases at J, with 13 bases between. It was during active infection that Seattle patients were enrolled and then longitudinally followed. Assay: immunoSEQ multiplex PCR; the TCRdb copy retains only in-frame clones and omits some. The table lists a few hundred thousand clones, over 85% of them singletons, with 0.75% to 0.85% in the top ten. The TCR originated in a man aged 18 to 29 with COVID-19, enrolled during active disease. Sequencing was carried out using peripheral blood. This rearrangement joins TRBV6-1 to TRBJ2-1, with D unclear. In nucleotides, the CDR3 is TGTGCCAGCAGTGGTACTGGCGGATTCTCCTACAATGAGCAGTTCTTC. Protein sequence: CASSGTGGFSYNEQFF.